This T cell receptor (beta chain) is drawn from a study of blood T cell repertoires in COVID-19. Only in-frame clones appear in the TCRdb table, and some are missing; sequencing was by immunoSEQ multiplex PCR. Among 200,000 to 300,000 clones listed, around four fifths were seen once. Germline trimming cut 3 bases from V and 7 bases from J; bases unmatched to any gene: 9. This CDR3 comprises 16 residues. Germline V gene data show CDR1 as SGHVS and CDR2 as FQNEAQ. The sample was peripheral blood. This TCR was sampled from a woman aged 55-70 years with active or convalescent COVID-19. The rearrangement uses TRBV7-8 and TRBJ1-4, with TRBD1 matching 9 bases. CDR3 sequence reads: CASSFLNRGPGEKLFF. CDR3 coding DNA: TGTGCCAGCAGCTTCTTAAACAGGGGGCCGGGTGAAAAACTGTTTTTT. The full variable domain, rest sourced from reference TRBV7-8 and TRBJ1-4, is GAGVSQSPRYKVAKRGQDVALRCDPISGHVSLFWYQQALGQGPEFLTYFQNEAQLDKSGLPSDRFFAERPEGSVSTLKIQRTQQEDSAVYLCASSFLNRGPGEKLFFGSGTQLSVL.